This is a list of T cell receptor beta chains from one sample in a study of blood T cells in healthy people across ages. TCRdb fed the 5' RACE reads into MiXCR, producing one record per CDR3 protein. The sample records 550,000 to 750,000 distinct CDR3 sequences, around 21% being singletons. Sample: blood. The receptors stem from a man between 70 and 80 years old in good health. Both conserved end residues are part of each CDR3. The D gene is left open where the match is weak. Clone size is stated in some rows and not others, as once, few, many or a class when expanded.

V	size	D	J	DNA	CDR3
TRBV28	NA	TRBD1	TRBJ1-5	TGTGCCAGCAGGCAGGGGGGCAGCAATCAGCCCCAGCATTTT	CASRQGGSNQPQHF
TRBV10-2	NA	TRBD1	TRBJ2-3	TGCGCCAGCAGCCGGGACAGTTCCCAAGATACGCAGTATTTT	CASSRDSSQDTQYF
TRBV20-1	NA	TRBD2	TRBJ2-1	TGCAGTGCTAGAGTACTAGCGGGACCGAAGAGCTCCTACAATGAGCAGTTCTTC	CSARVLAGPKSSYNEQFF
TRBV7-2	NA	TRBD1	TRBJ1-4	TGTGCCAGCGGCTTAGGGGCGGCCAGGGGGCACGAAAAACTGTTTTTT	CASGLGAARGHEKLFF
TRBV20-1	NA	TRBD2	TRBJ2-5	TGCAGTGCTAGAGAAGCGGAGACTAGCGGGAGAAACTACTTC	CSAREAETSGRNYF
TRBV6-6	few	NA	TRBJ2-7	TGTGCCAGCAGTTACCTCGAATACGAGCAGTACTTC	CASSYLEYEQYF
TRBV7-6	once	NA	TRBJ2-7	TGTGCCAGCAGCTTAACCGGGATTACCTCCTACGAGCAGTACTTC	CASSLTGITSYEQYF
TRBV7-9	few	NA	TRBJ2-7	TGTGCCAAGTTTAGGGGGAGCTCCTACGAGCAGTACTTC	CAKFRGSSYEQYF
TRBV20-1	few	NA	TRBJ2-6	TGCAGTGCTCCCGATTCTGTTGGGGCCAACGTCCTGACTTTC	CSAPDSVGANVLTF
TRBV7-8	few	TRBD2	TRBJ2-1	TGTGCCAGCAGCCCTGTAACTAGCGGGCGCAGTTACAATGAGCAGTTCTTC	CASSPVTSGRSYNEQFF
TRBV12-3/TRBV12-4	few	NA	TRBJ1-5	TGTGCCAGCAGGCAGGGTAGCAATCAGCCCCAGCATTTT	CASRQGSNQPQHF
TRBV12-3/TRBV12-4	NA	NA	TRBJ1-5	TGTGCCAGCAGTTTTCAGATTCCCAATCAGCCCCAGCATTTT	CASSFQIPNQPQHF
TRBV4-3	few	TRBD1	TRBJ1-6	TGCGCCAGCAGCCTCGGACAGGGAGGGACTAATTCACCCCTCCACTTT	CASSLGQGGTNSPLHF
TRBV3-1	NA	TRBD2	TRBJ2-7	TGTGCCAGCAGCCATGCCTGGACTAGCGGGGGGATCTACGAGCAGTACTTC	CASSHAWTSGGIYEQYF
TRBV20-1	NA	NA	TRBJ2-7	TGCAGTGCTAGACTGGATCCCTCCTACGAGCAGTACTTC	CSARLDPSYEQYF
TRBV29-1	NA	NA	TRBJ2-6	TGCAGCGTTGAAGGGGGGGCTGGGGCCAACGTCCTGACTTTC	CSVEGGAGANVLTF
TRBV11-2	NA	NA	TRBJ2-3	TGTGCCAGCAGCTTAGCTTTTGGGCAGAGCACAGATACGCAGTATTTT	CASSLAFGQSTDTQYF
TRBV19	NA	TRBD1	TRBJ2-5	TGTGCCAGTAGTAACAGGGGGAAAGAGACCCAGTACTTC	CASSNRGKETQYF
TRBV5-6	NA	NA	TRBJ2-1	TGTGCCAGCAGTACCCGACAGGACAATGAGCAGTTCTTC	CASSTRQDNEQFF
TRBV3-1	few	NA	TRBJ2-1	TGTGCCAGCAGCCAAGATACCGGGGGCTACAATGAGCAGTTCTTC	CASSQDTGGYNEQFF
TRBV20-1	many	TRBD2	TRBJ2-7	TGCAGTTCGCTAGCGGGAGGGCCGGTTGACGAGCAGTACTTC	CSSLAGGPVDEQYF
TRBV6-6	few	TRBD1	TRBJ1-2	TGTGCCAGCAGTACGGGGACAGGGATGGGCTACACCTTC	CASSTGTGMGYTF
TRBV6-2/TRBV6-3	NA	TRBD1	TRBJ2-2	TGTGCCAGCACCCGGGACAGGCTTCGAACCGGGGAGCTGTTTTTT	CASTRDRLRTGELFF
TRBV4-1	many	TRBD1	TRBJ2-7	TGCGCCAGCAGCCAAGATCGACTGACAGGGGCGTCCTACGAGCAGTACTTC	CASSQDRLTGASYEQYF
TRBV29-1	few	NA	TRBJ1-2	TGCAGCGTCAACCGGGCCAACTATGGCTACACCTTC	CSVNRANYGYTF
TRBV11-2	NA	TRBD2	TRBJ2-4	TGTGCCAGCAGCCCTCGTTTGCGGGAGGGACGAAAAAACATTCAGTACTTC	CASSPRLREGRKNIQYF
TRBV24-1	NA	TRBD2	TRBJ2-1	TGTGCCACCAGTGACCCCGGGGGGGCGGGAAATGAGCAGTTCTTC	CATSDPGGAGNEQFF
TRBV27	many	NA	TRBJ2-1	TGTGCCAGCAGTTTCGGCTCCAGCTCCTACAATGAGCAGTTCTTC	CASSFGSSSYNEQFF
TRBV5-1	NA	NA	TRBJ2-1	TGCGCCAGCAGCGACGGGACACTAGTGAACAATGAGCAGTTCTTC	CASSDGTLVNNEQFF
TRBV20-1	many	NA	TRBJ2-4	TGCAGTGCGTCGTTGGAGTCGTACATTCAGTACTTC	CSASLESYIQYF
TRBV28	few	TRBD1	TRBJ1-1	TGTGCCAGCAGTTTATGGGGACAGGACTGGAACACTGAAGCCTTCTTT	CASSLWGQDWNTEAFF
TRBV20-1	NA	TRBD2	TRBJ2-1	TGCAGTGCTAGAGATCTTTCTGAGACTAGCGGATACAATGAGCAGTTCTTC	CSARDLSETSGYNEQFF
TRBV10-3	NA	NA	TRBJ2-1	TGTGCCATCAGTGAGTCGACTAAGAGCTCCTACAATGAGCAGTTCTTC	CAISESTKSSYNEQFF
TRBV10-3	many	NA	TRBJ2-5	TGTGCCATCAGCGCGGGACAGCTAGAGACCCAGTACTTC	CAISAGQLETQYF
TRBV28	few	NA	TRBJ2-5	TGTGCCAGCAGTTTCTCACGCCGGCCCCAAGAGACCCAGTACTTC	CASSFSRRPQETQYF
TRBV12-3/TRBV12-4	NA	TRBD2	TRBJ2-7	TGTGCCAGCAGCACTAGCGGGGGGGCCTACGAGCAGTACTTC	CASSTSGGAYEQYF
TRBV2	NA	NA	TRBJ1-2	TGTGCCAGCAGTGAAGTAGTCCGAAACTATGGCTACACCTTC	CASSEVVRNYGYTF
TRBV29-1	NA	NA	TRBJ2-6	TGCAGCGTTGTAGGGGCTGGGGCCAACGTCCTGACTTTC	CSVVGAGANVLTF
TRBV9	few	NA	TRBJ2-7	TGTGCCAGCAGCGAGCTCGGACCCCGCGGGCAGTACTTC	CASSELGPRGQYF
TRBV5-1	NA	NA	TRBJ1-1	TGCGCCAGCAGCTTCGGCAGGGAAGGCACTGAAGCTTTCTTT	CASSFGREGTEAFF
TRBV20-1	few	NA	TRBJ2-4	TGCAGTGCTTCTAGCGCCAACCTAGCCAAAAACATTCAGTACTTC	CSASSANLAKNIQYF
TRBV5-5	NA	NA	TRBJ1-6	TGTGCCAGCAGCTTTCGGCAGGCTAATTCACCCCTCCACTTT	CASSFRQANSPLHF
TRBV7-2	NA	NA	TRBJ2-3	TGTGCCAGCAGCCGTAAGGGGGCAGATACGCAGTATTTT	CASSRKGADTQYF
TRBV7-9	NA	TRBD2	TRBJ2-1	TGTGCCAGCAGCGACATTAGCGGGAGAGGCTACAATGAGCAGTTCTTC	CASSDISGRGYNEQFF
TRBV30	few	NA	TRBJ1-1	TGTGCCTGGACAGGTATGAACACTGAAGCTTTCTTT	CAWTGMNTEAFF
TRBV7-3	NA	NA	TRBJ2-6	TGTGCCAGCAGCTTAATTCCCTGGAAGGGGTCTGGGGCCAACGTCCTGACTTTC	CASSLIPWKGSGANVLTF
TRBV7-9	few	TRBD1	TRBJ1-2	TGTGCCAGCAGCTTATCGAATACAGGGGAGGATGGCTACACCTTC	CASSLSNTGEDGYTF
TRBV6-6	few	TRBD1	TRBJ1-5	TGTGCCACCAGGACAGGCGCTGGAGGACAGCCCCAGCATTTT	CATRTGAGGQPQHF
TRBV21-1	NA	NA	TRBJ2-3	TGTGCCAGTCTCCGGGGTGGCGGGCCCACCCATACGCAGTATTTT	CASLRGGGPTHTQYF
TRBV3-1	NA	NA	TRBJ2-5	TGTGCCAGCAACCTGAGGGGGGATCAAGAGACCCAGTACTTC	CASNLRGDQETQYF
TRBV20-1	NA	NA	TRBJ2-7	TGCAGTGCTAGAGATTGGGGGCAGGGGACCTACGAGCAGTACTTC	CSARDWGQGTYEQYF
TRBV11-2	few	TRBD2	TRBJ2-3	TGTGCCAGCAGCTTAAAACTAGCGGGAGGAGATACGCAGTATTTT	CASSLKLAGGDTQYF
TRBV20-1	NA	TRBD1	TRBJ1-1	TGCAGTGCTAGTAGACCGGGACAGATGAACATTGAAGCTTTCTTT	CSASRPGQMNIEAFF
TRBV7-9	few	TRBD1	TRBJ1-2	TGTGCCAGCAGCGGAGGACAGGCGGCCGCCTATGGCTACACCTTC	CASSGGQAAAYGYTF
TRBV15	NA	TRBD2	TRBJ2-7	TGTGCCACCAGCAGACCGGGACTAGGGAGTTACGAGCAGTACTTC	CATSRPGLGSYEQYF
TRBV7-9	NA	NA	TRBJ1-2	TGTGCCAGCAGCTTAGACCCGGGACTCTTGGGAATTGGCTACACCTTC	CASSLDPGLLGIGYTF
TRBV20-1	NA	TRBD1	TRBJ1-1	TGCAGCGCTAGAGATATGGACAGGGGTTGGGGCACTGAAGCTTTCTTT	CSARDMDRGWGTEAFF
TRBV18	few	TRBD2	TRBJ2-1	TGTGCCAGCTCACCCGGGACTAGCCTCTGGGTCGATGAGCAGTTCTTC	CASSPGTSLWVDEQFF
TRBV29-1	few	TRBD2	TRBJ2-1	TGCAGCGTTACCGGACTAGCGGGAATCAATGAGCAGTTCTTC	CSVTGLAGINEQFF
TRBV12-3/TRBV12-4	NA	NA	TRBJ2-1	TGTGCCAGCAGTTTAGCTTTAGGACTTGACCAGTTCTTC	CASSLALGLDQFF